Below are 5 T cell receptor beta chains sequenced from a single sample in a study of T cells in Graves' hyperthyroidism and ophthalmopathy. Amplification of TCR beta CDR3 regions was performed using RNA transcripts as template. When the TCR CDR3 underwent first-round RT-PCR, the HTBI primer set was used. TCRdb reprocessed the multiplex PCR reads via MiXCR and lists one record per CDR3 protein. Of hundreds of thousands of distinct CDR3 sequences listed, roughly 15% are singletons. Sequencing was performed on blood. The receptors originated from a woman aged 25-40 years with Graves' hyperthyroidism.

This clonotype occurred a few times. This sequence joins TRBV18 and TRBJ1-1, with D tentatively TRBD1 (6 bases). Per germline, CDR1 KGHSH and CDR2 LQKENI. With 5 bases removed from V and 4 bases from J, the gap between germline ends came to 14 bases. This CDR3 is built from 14 residues. The CDR3 nucleotides read TGTGCCAGCTCAGCCCCACAGGGTAGCACTGAAGCTTTCTTT. Protein sequence: CASSAPQGSTEAFF.

This clonotype occurred many times. The chain uses TRBV13 and TRBJ2-7; 11 positions agree with TRBD1. The germline CDR1 and CDR2 sequences are PRHDT and FYEKMQ (reference sequence). Trimming took 4 bases from V and 7 from J; bases not matched to a gene: 3. There are 13 residues in the CDR3. The CDR3, as DNA: TGTGCCAGCAGCTGGGGACAGGGGGAAGAGCAGTACTTC. Its translation is CASSWGQGEEQYF.

This clonotype was seen repeatedly, ten times or more. The chain's CDR3 is CASRPSGTGEHEQFF. CDR3 DNA sequence: TGTGCCAGCAGGCCTTCCGGGACAGGGGAACATGAGCAGTTCTTC. The chain employs TRBV6-1 and TRBJ2-1; TRBD1 agrees at 10 bases. Germline V lookup: CDR1 MNHNS, CDR2 SASEGT. J was trimmed by 8 bases and V by 6 bases; bases with no gene match: 10. The CDR3 loop spans 15 amino acids.

In regard to this clonotype: It may be a read error: a sequence one base away is much more abundant. This rearrangement joins TRBV28 to TRBJ2-5; D remains unclear. In germline, CDR1 is MDHEN, CDR2 SYDVKM. This CDR3 is built from 13 residues. CDR3 loop: CASRTTVQEAQYF. The DNA for the CDR3 is TGTGCCAGCAGAACGACGGTTCAAGAGGCCCAGTACTTC.

This chain uses TRBV6-6 with TRBJ2-3, with 12 bases identical to TRBD2. The trim removed 0 bases at V and 3 bases at J, leaving 13 bases unmatched. Per the germline V gene, CDR1 is MNHNY and CDR2 is SVGAGI (reference sequence). The CDR3 loop spans 20 amino acids. This CDR3 reads CASSYSTQPGLAGKTDTQYF. The CDR3 DNA reads as TGTGCCAGCAGTTACTCGACCCAACCTGGACTAGCGGGAAAGACAGATACGCAGTATTTT.